This TCR beta chain was sequenced during a study of cytomegalovirus exposure and HLA in healthy donors. The PCR used 60 Vbeta and 13 Jbeta primers. Profiled with immunoSEQ multiplex PCR; TCRdb holds only in-frame clones, not every one. The repertoire holds roughly 160,000 clones, with about 80% as singletons. The V end lost 5 bases, the J end lost 0 bases, and 6 bases lay between the germline ends. This CDR3 spans 13 amino acids. Germline V gene lookup returns CDR1 SGHKS and CDR2 YYEKEE (reference sequence). As concerns this clone: This same CDR3 is encoded by further DNA sequences in the sample.

The receptor comes from a woman in her fifties or sixties in good health and CMV-seropositive. V usage is TRBV5-5 and J usage is TRBJ1-5, with D hard to call. Sequencing was performed on PBMCs. The CDR3 protein is CASSLYSNQPQHF. DNA of the CDR3: TGTGCCAGCAGTTTGTATAGCAATCAGCCCCAGCATTTT.